This T cell receptor (beta chain) was captured in a study of blood T cell repertoires in COVID-19 (dated by TCRdb to the early 2020s). Context from the whole study: Collaborator samples came from the United States, Italy and Spain and covered acute and convalescent phases of COVID-19. The prospective study material was composed of cDNA or gDNA derived from T cells, B-cell-depleted T cells, or PBMCs. Subjects who had been exposed to COVID-19, were actively infected with it, or had recovered from it provided the deeply sampled blood TCRbeta repertoires that made up the dataset. The repertoires were released in a freely available public database intended as a resource for research on the immune response to SARS-CoV-2. The samples were drawn from two sources: the first 160 participants of the ongoing ImmuneRACE study, and 1,000 to 1,500 subjects contributed by 6 global collaborators. The sample metadata nearly always contained a de-identified subject ID, COVID-19 status, age in years and sex. Where HLA class I and class II types were available, the types were taken from metadata supplied by the sample provider, not from assay-based typing.

A remark on this clone: Its binding antigen is unknown. Per-nucleotide qualities are absent, and no much larger clonotype sits a single base away.

Paper-wide results and their limitations: How much clinical and demographic metadata was included differed by source and by participant, and the metadata was provided uncurated.

Participants in the prospective study were enrolled through a virtual design, were aged about 18 to 90 years, and lived in 24 United States geographic areas. In the prospective study, cohorts were assigned on the basis of participant-reported clinical history obtained from a screening survey and a study questionnaire. Each participant in the prospective study had whole blood, serum and a nasopharyngeal or oropharyngeal swab collected by mobile phlebotomists. Additional blood draws and questionnaires over an approximately 2-month period could optionally be provided by prospective study participants. Before DNA extraction, blood samples from the prospective study were shipped at room temperature or frozen. TCRbeta CDR3 regions were amplified from genomic DNA using the immunoSEQ Assay, a bias-controlled multiplex PCR. The original pipeline was this. The number of nucleated cells in each sample was estimated from the amplification of reference gene primers within the assay. Sequence reads were collapsed and filtered to measure the absolute abundance of every unique TCRbeta CDR3 rearrangement. For each sample, productive Simpson clonality was calculated as the square root of Simpson's diversity index over productive rearrangements. What TCRdb holds here is the immuneACCESS table cut down to in-frame rearrangements. Part of the clones is not present; checked against another copy, under half of the missing clones reflect an unresolved V gene, and the others are unexplained. V, J and clone size are taken as reported in that table, and D and trimming were inferred from the DNA itself. The sample table lists fewer than 250,000 clones, approximately 86% of them with a count of one. Approximately 15% of the sample is held by the ten biggest clonotypes.

The CDR3 has 16 amino acids, counting the end cysteine and phenylalanine. Just the 48-base CDR3 DNA is kept, in frame starting at base 1. CDR1 and CDR2 were assigned from the germline V gene (reference sequence) as LGHDT and YNNKEL. The germline V and J ends show losses of 1 base and 8 bases respectively, and no gene match explains 10 bases of the junction. Sequencing was carried out using PBMCs or T cells enriched from blood (not recorded which). The origin of this receptor is a woman in her 50s with acute COVID-19. The chain is assembled from TRBV3-1 (or the pseudogene TRBV3-2) and TRBJ2-1; TRBD2 fits 8 bases in the junction. CDR3 protein: CASSQGIGLAGDEQFF. The sequenced DNA is TGTGCCAGCAGCCAAGGTATAGGACTAGCCGGAGATGAGCAGTTCTTC.